This entry concerns a single TCR beta chain. The sample comes from a study of blood T cell repertoires in COVID-19. Study as a whole: Sites across the United States, Italy and Spain contributed samples from acute and convalescent COVID-19. The analysed material was cDNA or gDNA that came from T cells, B-cell-depleted T cells, or PBMCs.

Original handling: Researchers report that nucleated cell counts were estimated from reference gene primer amplification. Profiled with immunoSEQ multiplex PCR; TCRdb holds only in-frame clones, not every one. That table gives V, J and clone size, and the DNA gave D and trimming. Of around 100,000 clones in the sample, just over 85% were seen once. The sample consisted of peripheral blood. The origin of this receptor is a human donor in a cohort sampled during active COVID-19.

The CDR3 region is CASSRTYDQPQHF. CDR3 DNA: TGTGCCAGCTCGCGGACATATGATCAGCCCCAGCATTTT. The rearrangement links TRBV18 to TRBJ1-5; tentatively, D is TRBD1 (5 bases). In germline, CDR1 is KGHSH, CDR2 LQKENI. The V gene lost 6 bases and the J gene lost 5 bases, with 11 bases spanning the gap. CDR3 length: 13 residues.